This T cell receptor beta chain was recorded in a study of molecular identifiers for immune sequencing clone quantification. The V gene lost 7 bases and the J gene lost 0 bases, with 13 bases spanning the gap. The germline gives CDR1 MDHEN, CDR2 SYDVKM. The CDR3 is 16 amino acids. This clonotype occurred many times. TCRdb re-analysed the PCR reads in MiXCR, keeping a single row per CDR3 protein. The repertoire includes 13,000 or so distinct CDR3 sequences, about 18% of them detected once, and roughly 1.5% sits in the top ten. Sequencing was done on a sample of naive CD8+ T cells from blood, with Jurkat cell RNA spiked in. Subset defined: FACS-sorted CD8+CD4-CCR7+CD45RA+ naive T cells. This receptor was taken from a human donor in good health. Some libraries in this study had Jurkat cell RNA spiked in. The chain links TRBV28 to TRBJ1-6, with D perhaps matching TRBD1 (6 bases). The CDR3 loop reads CASINRESSYNSPLHF. The CDR3 DNA reads TGTGCCAGCATTAACAGGGAAAGCTCCTATAATTCACCCCTCCACTTT.